Here is one T cell receptor beta chain with its context. Its cognate antigen is unknown. Template input, which was bulk tumor genomic DNA, totaled 450 to 600 ng per sample. During surgery, several far-apart biopsies were obtained from every primary tumor. Patients had untreated, newly diagnosed non-small cell lung cancer and underwent curative surgery. This specimen comes from a study of immune heterogeneity within non-small cell lung tumors. Study-level findings and limits: The correlation between local T-cell clonality and local tumor mutational burden was positive, moderate in strength and statistically significant, with R 0.3 to 0.35.

The CDR3 totals 14 residues. V dropped 3 bases and J dropped 6 bases, with 14 bases sitting between them. Germline V gene lookup returns CDR1 LGHNA and CDR2 YNFKEQ. Multiplex PCR (32 V and 13 J primers) was used to amplify the TCR beta CDR3. TCRdb analysed the multiplex PCR reads with MiXCR anew, one entry per CDR3 protein. In the table there are 21,000 or so distinct CDR3 sequences, around 28% of which are singletons. The TCR was taken from a man aged 40-49 years with non-small cell lung cancer. Material: lung tumor tissue. The chain combines TRBV4-2 with TRBJ1-1; perhaps TRBD1 as D (6 bases). This CDR3 reads CASSHRTANPEAFF. CDR3 in DNA: TGTGCCAGCAGCCACCGGACAGCCAACCCTGAAGCTTTCTTT.